These 27 T cell receptor beta chains were all obtained from the same sample, sequenced in a study of cytomegalovirus exposure and HLA in healthy donors. PCR amplification relied on 60 Vbeta primers (plus 13 Jbeta primers). Repertoires were generated with immunoSEQ multiplex PCR, while TCRdb's copy carries only in-frame clones and drops some. In the table there are 76,000 or so clones, around 73% of which are singletons. The sequencing input was PBMCs. The receptors were sampled from a woman aged 40 to 55 in good health and CMV-seropositive.

The chain links TRBV18 to TRBJ2-7; no clear D. V was shortened by 1 base and J by 4 bases, with 8 bases between the two germline ends. The germline CDR1 and CDR2 sequences are KGHSH and LQKENI. CDR3 length equals 13 residues. The DNA for the CDR3 is TGTGCCAGCTCACCACGTTACGGTTACGAGCAGTACTTC. Translated: CASSPRYGYEQYF.

V is TRBV27 and J is TRBJ1-6; TRBD1 is a possible D gene (6 bases). The CDR3 contains 15 residues. Trimming shortened V by 0 bases and J by 5 bases, and 8 bases separated the two germline ends. Germline CDR1 and CDR2: MNHEY and SMNVEV (reference sequence). The CDR3 sequence is CASSLSGANNSPLHF. Written as DNA, the CDR3 is TGTGCCAGCAGTTTATCGGGGGCTAATAATTCACCCCTCCACTTT.

The chain links TRBV5-6 to TRBJ2-7, with D uncertain. Germline V gene data show CDR1 as SGHDT and CDR2 as YYEEEE. Trimming pared 0 bases from V and 3 bases from J, leaving 7 bases between. The CDR3 loop spans 13 amino acids. The CDR3 spells CASSLVSHYEQYF. CDR3 in DNA: TGTGCCAGCAGCTTGGTTTCACACTACGAGCAGTACTTC.

This rearrangement joins TRBV6-1 to TRBJ1-6, with TRBD1 as a possible D gene (6 bases). There are 15 residues in the CDR3. The germline CDR1 and CDR2 sequences are MNHNS and SASEGT. Trimming stripped 6 bases from V and 7 bases from J, with 16 bases between. The CDR3 nucleotides are TGTGCCAGCAGCGGACAGTCAGCGCAGAATTCACCCCTCCACTTT. Residues: CASSGQSAQNSPLHF.

This clone was counted only a few times. The chain is built from TRBV14 and TRBJ2-2; 9 bases are a match to TRBD1. This CDR3 has 14 residues. Germline-derived CDR1 and CDR2 are SGHDN and FVKESK. V dropped 3 bases and J dropped 7; count of bases not matched to a gene: 3. The CDR3 is CASSQGQGNGELFF. CDR3 in DNA: TGTGCCAGCAGCCAGGGACAGGGCAACGGGGAGCTGTTTTTT.

The V call is TRBV9, the J call TRBJ1-6, with no clear D. This CDR3 comprises 14 residues. Trimming took 4 bases from V and 9 from J, leaving 14 bases between them. Germline lookup yields CDR1 SGDLS and CDR2 YYNGEE. This chain's CDR3 is CASSPLSSRSPLHF. The CDR3 bases are TGTGCCAGCAGCCCCCTTTCTTCTCGTTCACCCCTCCACTTT.

The chain is built from TRBV6-1 and TRBJ1-2; D is unclear. Germline CDR1 and CDR2: MNHNS and SASEGT. This CDR3 comprises 10 residues. CDR3 sequence (DNA): TGTAATCCGGAGAACTATGGCTACACCTTC. Translating gives CNPENYGYTF.

The rearrangement links TRBV25-1 to TRBJ1-3, with D perhaps TRBD1 (5 bases). V lost 1 base and J lost 9, with 16 bases in between. Per germline, CDR1 MGHDK and CDR2 SYGVNS. The CDR3 has 15 amino acids. The chain's CDR3 is CASSESAGPGGTIYF. Written as DNA, the CDR3 is TGTGCCAGCAGTGAATCAGCAGGGCCCGGGGGCACCATATATTTT.

The gene calls are TRBV28 and TRBJ2-3; D not certain. In germline, CDR1 is MDHEN, CDR2 SYDVKM. V was clipped by 8 bases and J by 0 bases, with 12 bases between them. The CDR3 contains 14 residues. For the CDR3, the DNA is TGTGCCAGCCGACGAGGCGACAGCACAGATACGCAGTATTTT. It yields the protein CASRRGDSTDTQYF.

The rearrangement joins TRBV2 to TRBJ2-2; 12 bases match TRBD2. V trimming: 6 bases; J trimming: 5 bases; junction bases outside the gene matches: 7. This CDR3 region has 16 residues. From germline, CDR1 is SNHLY and CDR2 FYNNEI. This CDR3 reads CASRDLAGGRTGELFF. CDR3 nucleotide sequence: TGTGCCAGCAGGGATCTAGCGGGGGGGCGAACCGGGGAGCTGTTTTTT.

This clone was detected a few times. The genes are TRBV10-3 and TRBJ2-1, with TRBD1 matching over 10 bases. J lost 7 bases, V lost 6 bases, and 9 bases had no gene match. Germline V gene lookup returns CDR1 ENHRY and CDR2 SYGVKD. This CDR3 is 15 amino acids long. CDR3 nucleotides: TGTGCCATCAGAGGACAGGGGGGATCTAGGAATGAGCAGTTCTTC. Translation: CAIRGQGGSRNEQFF.

This clone came up a few times. CDR3 nucleotide sequence: TGTGCCAGTAGGATACAGGGGAGAGGCACTGAAGCTTTCTTT. Translation gives CASRIQGRGTEAFF. The J gene is TRBJ1-1, the V gene TRBV19; 7 bases fit TRBD1. The CDR3 is made up of 14 amino acids. Unmatched junction bases numbered 8, after V lost 6 bases and J lost 4 bases. Germline V lookup: CDR1 LNHDA, CDR2 SQIVND (reference sequence).

This chain links TRBV6-1 with TRBJ2-3, with 8 bases that match TRBD2. The CDR3 runs to 15 residues. Germline lookup yields CDR1 MNHNS and CDR2 SASEGT. With V trimmed by 6 bases and J by 5 bases, 10 bases remained unmatched. CDR3 sequence: CASSIAGFGVDTQYF. The CDR3, as DNA: TGTGCCAGCAGCATAGCGGGGTTCGGGGTAGATACGCAGTATTTT.

This chain uses TRBV28 with TRBJ2-3; 7 bases map to TRBD1. CDR3 length: 15 amino acids. Trimming at V came to 4 bases and at J to 0 bases, leaving 4 bases not matched to a gene. In germline, CDR1 is MDHEN, CDR2 SYDVKM. CDR3 coding DNA: TGTGCCAGCAGTTCCCGGGACAGAAGCACAGATACGCAGTATTTT. Translated, it gives CASSSRDRSTDTQYF. The variable domain in full, completed from reference TRBV28 and TRBJ2-3, reads DVKVTQSSRYLVKRTGEKVFLECVQDMDHENMFWYRQDPGLGLRLIYFSYDVKMKEKGDIPEGYSVSREKKERFSLILESASTNQTSMYLCASSSRDRSTDTQYFGPGTRLTVL.

The table lists this clone with a few counts. The chain couples TRBV2 to TRBJ1-4; 7 nucleotides line up with TRBD1. The length of the CDR3 is 14 residues. J lost 8 bases, V lost 3 bases, and 6 bases had no gene match. The germline V gene encodes CDR1 SNHLY and CDR2 FYNNEI. CDR3 sequence reads: CASSDLTGEEKLFF. In nucleotides, the CDR3 is TGTGCCAGCAGTGATTTAACAGGGGAGGAAAAACTGTTTTTT.

The chain links TRBV9 to TRBJ2-1; a possible D gene is TRBD2 (6 bases). CDR3 length: 15 amino acids. The germline CDR1 and CDR2 sequences are SGDLS and YYNGEE. Deletions cut 1 base from V and 6 bases from J, with 14 bases between. CDR3 sequence: CASSVWEEGRNEQFF. The CDR3 nucleotides are TGTGCCAGCAGCGTATGGGAGGAGGGGCGCAATGAGCAGTTCTTC.

The gene calls are TRBV29-1 and TRBJ2-5; 12 bases fit TRBD2. CDR1 and CDR2 (germline): SQVTM, ANQGSEA. The V gene end was trimmed by 7 bases and the J gene end by 5 bases; junction bases not matched to a gene: 11. CDR3 length: 15 amino acids. The chain's CDR3 is CSGKGLAGVGETQYF. The CDR3 DNA follows: TGCAGCGGCAAGGGACTAGCGGGTGTTGGGGAGACCCAGTACTTC. Full variable domain (remainder filled in from reference TRBV29-1 and TRBJ2-5): SAVISQKPSRDICQRGTSLTIQCQVDSQVTMMFWYRQQPGQSLTLIATANQGSEATYESGFVIDKFPISRPNLTFSTLTVSNMSPEDSSIYLCSGKGLAGVGETQYFGPGTRLLVL.

The chain is built from TRBV10-1 and TRBJ2-7, with TRBD2 matching 11 bases. CDR1 is WNHNN, CDR2 SYGVQD, per germline (reference sequence). J was trimmed by 4 bases and V by 6 bases; bases with no gene match: 5. CDR3 length equals 14 residues. The CDR3 DNA reads TGCGCCAGCAGCCAGCTAGCGGGGGGTTACGAGCAGTACTTC. This translates into CASSQLAGGYEQYF.

The chain joins TRBV30 to TRBJ2-5, with 9 bases lining up with TRBD2. Germline CDR1 is GTSNPN and CDR2 is SVGIG (reference sequence). This CDR3 contains 14 residues. Trimming cost V 6 bases and J 4 bases; bases outside gene matches: 9. The CDR3 loop is CACTRGGRVETQYF. In DNA form, the CDR3 reads TGTGCCTGTACCCGGGGCGGGAGGGTAGAGACCCAGTACTTC. Together with reference TRBV30 and TRBJ2-5, the CDR3 gives the full variable domain: SQTIHQWPATLVQPVGSPLSLECTVEGTSNPNLYWYRQAAGRGLQLLFYSVGIGQISSEVPQNLSASRPQDRQFILSSKKLLLSDSGFYLCACTRGGRVETQYFGPGTRLLVL.

DNA of the CDR3: TGTGCCAGCAATGAAGAGCCGACACCGCAGTTCTTC. This encodes CASNEEPTPQFF. This chain links TRBV28 with TRBJ2-1, with no clear D. Trimming cost V 7 bases and J 12 bases, with 16 bases left between them. This CDR3 has 12 amino acids. Germline-derived CDR1 and CDR2 are MDHEN and SYDVKM.

The rearrangement uses TRBV7-8 and TRBJ2-7; 7 bases map to TRBD1. V gave up 8 bases and J gave up 2 bases; unmatched junction bases: 9. The CDR3 runs to 14 residues. Germline CDR1 reads SGHVS; CDR2 reads FQNEAQ. The CDR3 DNA sequence: TGTGCCAGCTTGGGACAGTTGGGAACCTACGAGCAGTACTTC. Protein product: CASLGQLGTYEQYF. The full variable domain, completed using reference TRBV7-8 and TRBJ2-7, is GAGVSQSPRYKVAKRGQDVALRCDPISGHVSLFWYQQALGQGPEFLTYFQNEAQLDKSGLPSDRFFAERPEGSVSTLKIQRTQQEDSAVYLCASLGQLGTYEQYFGPGTRLTVT.

The chain recombines TRBV5-6 with TRBJ2-2; D gene ambiguous. V was pared by 2 bases and J by 7 bases, with 9 bases between. The CDR3 consists of 13 residues. Germline V lookup: CDR1 SGHDT, CDR2 YYEEEE. DNA for the CDR3: TGTGCCAGCAGCTTCTTGGTCGGCGGGGAGCTGTTTTTT. This encodes CASSFLVGGELFF.

The chain carries TRBV19 and TRBJ1-2; 8 nucleotides match TRBD1. Per the germline V gene, CDR1 is LNHDA and CDR2 is SQIVND (reference sequence). The CDR3 length is 14 residues. The V gene end was trimmed by 9 bases and the J gene end by 2 bases; junction bases not matched to a gene: 8. DNA of the CDR3: TGTGCCAGAGAAGAAGACAGGGGAAACTATGGCTACACCTTC. It specifies CAREEDRGNYGYTF.

This rearrangement joins TRBV28 to TRBJ2-7; the D gene is possibly TRBD2 (6 bases). Trimming took 5 bases from V and 3 from J, leaving 17 bases between them. Germline loops: CDR1 MDHEN, CDR2 SYDVKM. The CDR3 extends over 15 amino acids. This CDR3 is CASSGPGTARYEQYF. In DNA form, the CDR3 reads TGTGCCAGCAGTGGCCCCGGGACTGCCCGCTACGAGCAGTACTTC.

The CDR3: CASRRGAAYEQYF. In DNA, the CDR3 is TGTGCCAGCAGACGGGGGGCAGCCTACGAGCAGTACTTC. This chain uses TRBV6-5 with TRBJ2-7, with D possibly TRBD2 on 7 matching bases. The CDR3 covers 13 residues. CDR1 is MNHEY, CDR2 SVGAGI, per germline. V was trimmed by 6 bases and J by 2 bases, leaving 11 bases between them.

This chain uses TRBV11-2 with TRBJ2-7, with a weak D call TRBD2 (5 bases). V shed 4 bases and J shed 0 bases, with 7 bases lying between them. Germline lookup yields CDR1 SGHAT and CDR2 FQNNGV. This CDR3 has 13 amino acids. The CDR3 sequence: CASSWTVSYEQYF. DNA for the CDR3: TGTGCCAGCAGCTGGACTGTCTCCTACGAGCAGTACTTC.

The chain recombines TRBV15 with TRBJ1-1; 10 positions match TRBD1. The CDR3 sequence is 15 residues long. Germline-derived CDR1 and CDR2 are LNHNV and YYDKDF (reference sequence). The V and J ends lost 5 bases and 7 bases, in that order; junction bases with no gene match: 10. CDR3: CATSGRTGGADEAFF. The CDR3 bases are TGTGCCACCAGCGGGAGGACAGGGGGGGCGGATGAAGCTTTCTTT.